This TCR beta chain was identified in a study of shared clonotypes between healthy human individuals. About the study: Three plates were used per donor for CD4 naive, three for CD4 memory, two for CD8 naive and one for CD8 memory. Study-level points and caveats: Only blood underwent sampling, and tissue repertoires likely differ. The naive CD4 repertoires of several donors were compared, and roughly 5.1% of clonotypes were shared.

In the original analysis: For the immunoSEQ data, sequences were junction-only without quality scores, so filtering differed. Clones were sequenced by immunoSEQ multiplex PCR, and TCRdb holds only the in-frame ones, with some missing. From that table come the V and J calls and clone size; the DNA was used to work out D and trimming. Of a few million clones detected, approximately 95% appear once; the ten largest clones hold 0.35% to 0.5%. Note on this clone: Its antigen is as yet unknown.

The V gene lost 5 bases and the J gene lost 2 bases, with 16 bases spanning the gap. This CDR3 has 16 amino acids. Per germline, CDR1 MDHEN and CDR2 SYDVKM. Sequences were obtained from naive CD4+ T cells from PBMCs. Regarding subset: CD45RA+ positively selected. This sequence originates from a man aged 18 to 35 in good health. Some clones in this sample may be carry-over from other donors' samples. V usage is TRBV28 and J usage is TRBJ1-5; D gene uncertain. The CDR3 region has the DNA TGTGCCAGCAGTCTCCTAGGGAGGGAGGGCAATCAGCCCCAGCATTTT. Its translation is CASSLLGREGNQPQHF.